A single sample gave rise to the 27 T cell receptor beta chains below, sequenced in a study of OX40 agonist ivuxolimab in advanced cancers. The repertoire was sequenced with immunoSEQ multiplex PCR; TCRdb's copy has only in-frame clones and lacks some. The sample records around 20,000 clones, roughly 70% being singletons. This specimen consisted of CD4+ or CD8+ T cells sorted from blood, obtained in a trial of the OX40 agonist ivuxolimab. These receptors were obtained from an adult with an advanced solid tumor such as melanoma, head and neck, liver or kidney cancer.

The gene calls are TRBV28 and TRBJ2-2; D unresolved. Trimming took 2 bases from V and 0 from J, leaving 13 bases between them. CDR1 MDHEN and CDR2 SYDVKM come from the germline V gene. This CDR3 has 17 residues. Written as DNA, the CDR3 is TGTGCCAGCAGTTTAAATGCATTGATAGCGAACACCGGGGAGCTGTTTTTT. Translated, it gives CASSLNALIANTGELFF. Full variable domain (rest looked up from reference TRBV28 and TRBJ2-2): DVKVTQSSRYLVKRTGEKVFLECVQDMDHENMFWYRQDPGLGLRLIYFSYDVKMKEKGDIPEGYSVSREKKERFSLILESASTNQTSMYLCASSLNALIANTGELFFGEGSRLTVL.

This clone was detected only once. The chain recombines TRBV7-8 with TRBJ1-1, with 11 bases lining up with TRBD1. Per germline, CDR1 SGHVS and CDR2 FQNEAQ. J lost 3 bases, V lost 5 bases, and 17 bases had no gene match. The CDR3 is 19 amino acids. The CDR3 here is CASSPRTGGAPFYDTEAFF. CDR3 nucleotide sequence: TGTGCCAGCAGCCCGAGGACAGGGGGCGCGCCCTTTTATGACACTGAAGCTTTCTTT.

The chain is built from TRBV6-5 and TRBJ1-1; D not resolved. Germline V gene data show CDR1 as MNHEY and CDR2 as SVGAGI. The CDR3 sequence is 15 residues long. The V and J ends lost 5 bases and 4 bases respectively, with 17 bases between them. The CDR3: CASSHAAEAGTEAFF. The DNA of the CDR3 is TGTGCCAGCAGTCACGCGGCAGAGGCGGGCACTGAAGCTTTCTTT.

The chain uses TRBV19 and TRBJ2-7; D tentatively fits TRBD1 or TRBD2 (5 bases each). The germline CDR1 and CDR2 sequences are LNHDA and SQIVND (reference sequence). This CDR3 contains 14 residues. V gave up 1 base and J gave up 7 bases, with 14 bases separating them. The CDR3 sequence: CASSIVPQGAEQYF. In nucleotides, the CDR3 is TGTGCCAGTAGTATAGTTCCCCAGGGAGCGGAGCAGTACTTC.

The chain joins TRBV7-8 to TRBJ1-2; D might be TRBD1 (6 bases). Germline V lookup: CDR1 SGHVS, CDR2 FQNEAQ. Trimming removed 10 bases from V and 6 bases from J, with 18 bases in between. This CDR3 is 13 amino acids long. The CDR3, as DNA: TGTGCCACCGAACCTGTTGGGGGCCATGGCTACACCTTC. This encodes CATEPVGGHGYTF.

This clone was observed a single time. The gene calls are TRBV21-1 and TRBJ2-5. TRBV21-1 is assigned pseudogene status. This CDR3 has 15 residues. CDR3 region: CASSKRGTVEETQYF. CDR3 sequence (DNA): TGTGCCAGCAGCAAAAGGGGGACTGTTGAAGAGACCCAGTACTTC.

The chain carries TRBV2 and TRBJ2-5, with 11 bases matching TRBD2. The CDR3 spans 17 residues. V shed 2 bases and J 0 bases; nucleotides not matched to a gene: 5. Germline V gene data show CDR1 as SNHLY and CDR2 as FYNNEI. The DNA of the CDR3 is TGTGCCAGCAGTGAATTGACTAGCGGGAAGTACCAAGAGACCCAGTACTTC. Its protein product is CASSELTSGKYQETQYF.

The V and J genes are TRBV6-5 and TRBJ2-1; TRBD2 is a possible D gene (5 bases). Germline-derived CDR1 and CDR2 are MNHEY and SVGAGI. The CDR3 runs 15 residues. V shed 2 bases and J shed 4 bases, with 12 bases lying between them. CDR3 DNA: TGTGCCAGCAGTTACCGTTCTAGCAATTACAATGAGCAGTTCTTC. Translation: CASSYRSSNYNEQFF.

V gene TRBV27 combines with J gene TRBJ2-7; maybe TRBD2 (6 bases). CDR1 is MNHEY and CDR2 is SMNVEV in the germline V gene (reference sequence). V lost 7 bases, J lost 0 bases, and 10 bases lay in between. The CDR3 extends over 13 amino acids. CDR3 nucleotides: TGTGCCAGCAAAGGGAGGAGCTCCTACGAGCAGTACTTC. This gives the protein CASKGRSSYEQYF.

The chain uses TRBV7-8 and TRBJ2-6, with no clear D. V lost 3 bases, J lost 0 bases, and 15 bases lay in between. The CDR3 loop spans 18 amino acids. The germline CDR1 and CDR2 sequences are SGHVS and FQNEAQ. The CDR3 loop is CASSFSLDGSSGANVLTF. DNA for the CDR3: TGTGCCAGCAGCTTCTCTCTGGACGGATCCTCTGGGGCCAACGTCCTGACTTTC. Combining the CDR3 with reference TRBV7-8 and TRBJ2-6 gives the whole variable domain GAGVSQSPRYKVAKRGQDVALRCDPISGHVSLFWYQQALGQGPEFLTYFQNEAQLDKSGLPSDRFFAERPEGSVSTLKIQRTQQEDSAVYLCASSFSLDGSSGANVLTFGAGSRLTVL.

This chain joins TRBV4-3 and TRBJ1-2, with D perhaps TRBD1 (6 bases). The CDR3 loop spans 17 amino acids. V gave up 0 bases and J gave up 1 base, with 15 bases separating them. CDR1 is LGHNA, CDR2 YSLEER, per germline. Here the CDR3 DNA reads TGCGCCAGCAGCCAAGATGTTGCAGGGGTAATTAACTATGGCTACACCTTC. Encoded protein: CASSQDVAGVINYGYTF.

V gene TRBV4-3 combines with J gene TRBJ2-7; the D is unclear. This CDR3 has 15 amino acids. V shed 0 bases and J shed 2 bases, with 11 bases lying between them. CDR1 is LGHNA, CDR2 YSLEER, per germline. CDR3 sequence: CASSQDWGYTYEQYF. For the CDR3, the DNA is TGCGCCAGCAGCCAAGATTGGGGATACACCTACGAGCAGTACTTC.

The rearrangement links TRBV6-1 to TRBJ2-7; D remains ambiguous. V dropped 8 bases and J dropped 2 bases, with 13 bases sitting between them. This CDR3 region has 13 residues. The V gene's germline CDR1 is MNHNS and CDR2 SASEGT. The CDR3 DNA is TGTGCCAGCTCCCAAGGGTGGCCCTACGAGCAGTACTTC. It codes for CASSQGWPYEQYF.

This chain links TRBV6-1 with TRBJ1-2; no clear D gene. Per the germline V gene, CDR1 is MNHNS and CDR2 is SASEGT. V dropped 4 bases and J dropped 2 bases, with 11 bases sitting between them. The CDR3 has 14 amino acids. The CDR3 coding sequence is TGTGCCAGCAGTGTTTGGGCAGACAACTATGGCTACACCTTC. Its translation is CASSVWADNYGYTF.

The chain couples TRBV2 to TRBJ2-5; D gene ambiguous. V lost 4 bases, J lost 5 bases, and 2 bases lay in between. CDR3 length: 10 amino acids. Germline lookup yields CDR1 SNHLY and CDR2 FYNNEI. CDR3: CASSGETQYF. DNA of the CDR3: TGTGCCAGCAGTGGGGAGACCCAGTACTTC.

The V call is TRBV6-5, the J call TRBJ2-7; D gene unclear. The CDR3 is 14 residues long. V lost 2 bases and J lost 2, with 10 bases in between. Germline V gene lookup returns CDR1 MNHEY and CDR2 SVGAGI. The CDR3: CASSYGALPYEQYF. As DNA, the CDR3 is TGTGCCAGCAGTTACGGAGCGCTTCCCTACGAGCAGTACTTC.

In its sample, this clone ranks as medium-sized (0.01 to 0.1%). One junction end does not reproduce the germline sequence, and a read error may be involved. Written as DNA, the CDR3 is TGTGCCAGCAGCGCGGGGACAGGCGACCCCTCTCTCTTC. It yields the protein CASSAGTGDPSLF. This rearrangement joins TRBV5-4 to TRBJ2-7; 8 positions match TRBD1. Germline CDR1 reads SGHNT; CDR2 reads YYREEE (reference sequence). CDR3 length equals 13 residues.

The chain is built from TRBV23-1 and TRBJ1-1; D is undetermined. TRBV23-1 is filed as an ORF, its function uncertain. Trimming stripped 4 bases from V and 0 bases from J, with 12 bases between. This CDR3 has 15 residues. The CDR3 region has the DNA TGCGCCAGCAGTCCCTCCCTAGCTATGAACACTGAAGCTTTCTTT. Translation gives CASSPSLAMNTEAFF.

This clone was seen a few times. CDR3 coding DNA: TGTGCCAGCAGTTACTCGGGGACAGGGAGTACTGAAGCTTTCTTT. Its protein product is CASSYSGTGSTEAFF. The chain recombines TRBV6-5 with TRBJ1-1; TRBD1 aligns across 9 bases. The germline V gene has CDR1 MNHEY and CDR2 SVGAGI. The V and J ends lost 0 bases and 5 bases, in that order; junction bases with no gene match: 4. This CDR3 is 15 amino acids long.

This clone is deemed large (0.1 to 1%). This chain connects TRBV15 to TRBJ2-5, with TRBD1 matching 7 bases. The CDR3 length is 14 residues. The germline V gene encodes CDR1 LNHNV and CDR2 YYDKDF (reference sequence). V was clipped by 5 bases and J by 2 bases; unmatched bases: 5. CDR3 nucleotides: TGTGCCACCAGCTTCTTGGGACAGCAAGAGACCCAGTACTTC. Translating gives CATSFLGQQETQYF.

This clone has a handful of counts. The V call is TRBV4-3, the J call TRBJ2-1; no reliable D call. The germline V and J ends were trimmed by 0 bases and 8 bases, with 17 bases remaining between them. Germline V gene lookup returns CDR1 LGHNA and CDR2 YSLEER. CDR3 length: 16 residues. The CDR3 region is CASSQDPRPPQYEQFF. CDR3 coding DNA: TGCGCCAGCAGCCAAGATCCCCGTCCCCCCCAATATGAGCAGTTCTTC.

V is TRBV4-1 and J is TRBJ2-1, with D unclear. This CDR3 is built from 17 residues. Germline assignment: CDR1 MGHRA and CDR2 YSYEKL. V shed 0 bases and J shed 6 bases, with 18 bases lying between them. The CDR3 is CASSQDIGARLSNEQFF. The CDR3 DNA is TGCGCCAGCAGCCAAGATATAGGAGCACGTCTCTCCAATGAGCAGTTCTTC.

V usage is TRBV10-1 and J usage is TRBJ1-1; D remains ambiguous. CDR1 is WNHNN, CDR2 SYGVQD, per germline (reference sequence). The CDR3 covers 14 residues. The ends were cut back, 6 bases at V and 3 bases at J, with 14 bases in the middle. Written as DNA, the CDR3 is TGCGCCAGCAGCGCCAGTGGTGGGGACACTGAAGCTTTCTTT. Its translation: CASSASGGDTEAFF.

V is TRBV25-1 and J is TRBJ2-1; maybe TRBD1 (6 bases). Germline CDR1 is MGHDK and CDR2 is SYGVNS. Trimming shortened V by 3 bases and J by 8 bases, and 14 bases separated the two germline ends. The CDR3 spans 14 residues. Here the CDR3 reads CASSDAGTRDEQFF. CDR3 nucleotide sequence: TGTGCCAGCAGTGACGCCGGGACAAGGGATGAGCAGTTCTTC.

The gene calls are TRBV9 and TRBJ1-1; D not certain. CDR1 is SGDLS and CDR2 is YYNGEE in the germline V gene. Trimming removed 2 bases at V and 0 bases at J, with 11 bases between. There are 15 residues in the CDR3. The CDR3 reads CASSVEAAMNTEAFF. The CDR3 bases are TGTGCCAGCAGCGTTGAGGCGGCTATGAACACTGAAGCTTTCTTT.

The chain is built from TRBV2 and TRBJ1-6; D remains ambiguous. In germline, CDR1 is SNHLY, CDR2 FYNNEI. The CDR3 has 15 residues. V was trimmed by 1 base and J by 10 bases, leaving 14 bases between them. Here the CDR3 DNA reads TGTGCCAGCAGTGAAGTATCCGCAGTTGGGTCACCCCTCCACTTT. It yields the protein CASSEVSAVGSPLHF. Full variable domain (outside the CDR3, taken from reference TRBV2 and TRBJ1-6): EPEVTQTPSHQVTQMGQEVILRCVPISNHLYFYWYRQILGQKVEFLVSFYNNEISEKSEIFDDQFSVERPDGSNFTLKIRSTKLEDSAMYFCASSEVSAVGSPLHFGNGTRLTVT.

This clone has just one count. J is TRBJ1-1 and V is TRBV5-5; unclear D gene. The CDR3 is 13 residues long. Trimming took 0 bases from V and 1 from J, leaving 4 bases between them. Germline V lookup: CDR1 SGHKS, CDR2 YYEKEE (reference sequence). The CDR3 DNA sequence: TGTGCCAGCAGCTTGGTGGCGAACACTGAAGCTTTCTTT. It yields the protein CASSLVANTEAFF.